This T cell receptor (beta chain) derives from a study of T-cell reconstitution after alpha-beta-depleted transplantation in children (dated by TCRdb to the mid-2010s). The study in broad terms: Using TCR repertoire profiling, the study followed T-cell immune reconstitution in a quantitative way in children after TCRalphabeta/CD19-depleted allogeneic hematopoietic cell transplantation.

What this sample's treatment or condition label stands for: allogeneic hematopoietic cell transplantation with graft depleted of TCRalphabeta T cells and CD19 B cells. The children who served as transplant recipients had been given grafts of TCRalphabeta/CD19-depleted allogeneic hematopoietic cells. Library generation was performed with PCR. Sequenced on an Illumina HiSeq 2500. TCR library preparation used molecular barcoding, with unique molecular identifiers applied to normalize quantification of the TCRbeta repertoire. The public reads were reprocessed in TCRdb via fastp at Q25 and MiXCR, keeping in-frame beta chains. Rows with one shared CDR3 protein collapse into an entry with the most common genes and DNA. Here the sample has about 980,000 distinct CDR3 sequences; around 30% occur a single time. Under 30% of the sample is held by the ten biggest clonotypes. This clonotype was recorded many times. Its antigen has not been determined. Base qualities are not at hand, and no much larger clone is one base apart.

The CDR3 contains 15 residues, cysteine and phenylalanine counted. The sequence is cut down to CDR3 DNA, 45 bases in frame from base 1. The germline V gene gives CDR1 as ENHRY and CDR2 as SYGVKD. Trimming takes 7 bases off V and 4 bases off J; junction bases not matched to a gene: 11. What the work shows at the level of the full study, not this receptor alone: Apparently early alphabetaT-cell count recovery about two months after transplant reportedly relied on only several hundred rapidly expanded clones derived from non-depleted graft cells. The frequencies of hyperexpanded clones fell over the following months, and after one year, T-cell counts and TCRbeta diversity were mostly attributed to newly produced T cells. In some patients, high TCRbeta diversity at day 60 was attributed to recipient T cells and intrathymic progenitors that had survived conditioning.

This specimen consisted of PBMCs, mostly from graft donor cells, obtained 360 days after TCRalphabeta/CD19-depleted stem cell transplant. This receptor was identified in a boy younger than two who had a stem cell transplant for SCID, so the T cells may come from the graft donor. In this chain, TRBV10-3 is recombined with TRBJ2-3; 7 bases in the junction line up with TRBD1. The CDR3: CAITPTGWDADTQYF. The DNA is TGTGCCATCACCCCGACAGGGTGGGATGCAGATACGCAGTATTTT.